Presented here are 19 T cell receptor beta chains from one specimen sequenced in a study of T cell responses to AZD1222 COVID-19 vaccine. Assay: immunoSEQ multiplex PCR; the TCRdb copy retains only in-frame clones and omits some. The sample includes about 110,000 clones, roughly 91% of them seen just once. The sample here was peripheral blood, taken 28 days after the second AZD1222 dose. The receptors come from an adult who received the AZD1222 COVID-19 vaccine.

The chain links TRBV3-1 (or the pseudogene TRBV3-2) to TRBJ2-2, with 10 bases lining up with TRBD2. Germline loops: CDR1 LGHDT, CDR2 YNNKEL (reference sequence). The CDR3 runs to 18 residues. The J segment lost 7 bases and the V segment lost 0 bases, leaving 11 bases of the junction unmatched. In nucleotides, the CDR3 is TGTGCCAGCAGCCAAGATGGCCTAGCGGGGGCCCTCGGCGGGGAGCTGTTTTTT. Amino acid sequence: CASSQDGLAGALGGELFF.

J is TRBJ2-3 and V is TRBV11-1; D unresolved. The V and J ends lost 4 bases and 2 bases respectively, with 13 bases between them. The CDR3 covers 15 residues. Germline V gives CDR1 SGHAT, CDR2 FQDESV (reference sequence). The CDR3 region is CASSSPGPDTDTQYF. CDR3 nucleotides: TGTGCCAGCAGCTCTCCTGGGCCAGACACAGATACGCAGTATTTT.

In DNA form, the CDR3 reads TGTGCCAGCAGCGGTGGAGGGGAGCTGTTTTTT. It codes for CASSGGGELFF. The rearrangement joins TRBV7-9 to TRBJ2-2, with D unresolved. This CDR3 is built from 11 residues. Germline V lookup: CDR1 SEHNR, CDR2 FQNEAQ (reference sequence). V lost 5 bases and J lost 8, with 6 bases in between. The whole variable domain, remainder taken from reference TRBV7-9 and TRBJ2-2, is DTGVSQNPRHKITKRGQNVTFRCDPISEHNRLYWYRQTLGQGPEFLTYFQNEAQLEKSRLLSDRFSAERPKGSFSTLEIQRTEQGDSAMYLCASSGGGELFFGEGSRLTVL.

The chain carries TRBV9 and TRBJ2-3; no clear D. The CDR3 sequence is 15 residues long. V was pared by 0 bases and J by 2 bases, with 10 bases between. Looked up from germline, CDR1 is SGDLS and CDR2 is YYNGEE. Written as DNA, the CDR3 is TGTGCCAGCAGCGTAGACGGCTTCAACACAGATACGCAGTATTTT. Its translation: CASSVDGFNTDTQYF.

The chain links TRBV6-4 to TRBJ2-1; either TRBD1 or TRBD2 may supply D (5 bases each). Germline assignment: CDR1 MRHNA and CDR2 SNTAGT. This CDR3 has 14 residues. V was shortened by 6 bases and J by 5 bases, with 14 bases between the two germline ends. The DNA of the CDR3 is TGTGCCAGCAGCCAGAATCCGGGACACAATGAGCAGTTCTTC. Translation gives CASSQNPGHNEQFF.

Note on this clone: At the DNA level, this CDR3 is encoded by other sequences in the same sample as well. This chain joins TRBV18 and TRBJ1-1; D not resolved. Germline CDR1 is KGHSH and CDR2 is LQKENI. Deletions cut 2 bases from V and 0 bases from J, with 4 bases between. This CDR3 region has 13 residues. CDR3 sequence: CASSPGLNTEAFF. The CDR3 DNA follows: TGTGCCAGCTCACCAGGTTTGAACACTGAAGCTTTCTTT.

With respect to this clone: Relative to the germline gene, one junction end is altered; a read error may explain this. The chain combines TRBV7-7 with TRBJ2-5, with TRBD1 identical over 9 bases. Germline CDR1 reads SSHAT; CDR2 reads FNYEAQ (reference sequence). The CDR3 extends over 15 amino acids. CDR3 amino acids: CASSLSTGGQETQYF. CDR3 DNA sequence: TGTGCTAGCAGCTTATCGACAGGGGGCCAAGAGACCCAGTACTTC.

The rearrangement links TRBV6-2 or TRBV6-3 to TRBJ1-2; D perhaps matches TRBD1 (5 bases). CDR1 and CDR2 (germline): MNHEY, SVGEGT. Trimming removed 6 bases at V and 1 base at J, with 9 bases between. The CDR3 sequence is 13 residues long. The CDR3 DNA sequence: TGTGCCAGCAGCAGGGAACTTAACTATGGCTACACCTTC. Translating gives CASSRELNYGYTF.

CDR3 sequence reads: CASSLLRDYEQYF. The CDR3 DNA follows: TGTGCCAGCAGCTTACTCCGGGACTACGAGCAGTACTTC. The chain is built from TRBV7-2 and TRBJ2-7; tentatively, D is TRBD2 (5 bases). From germline, CDR1 is SGHTA and CDR2 FQGNSA. V lost 2 bases to trimming and J lost 3 bases, with 8 bases between them. CDR3 length: 13 amino acids. Looking up the rest from reference TRBV7-2 and TRBJ2-7 gives the full variable domain: GAGVSQSPSNKVTEKGKDVELRCDPISGHTALYWYRQSLGQGLEFLIYFQGNSAPDKSGLPSDRFSAERTGGSVSTLTIQRTQQEDSAVYLCASSLLRDYEQYFGPGTRLTVT.

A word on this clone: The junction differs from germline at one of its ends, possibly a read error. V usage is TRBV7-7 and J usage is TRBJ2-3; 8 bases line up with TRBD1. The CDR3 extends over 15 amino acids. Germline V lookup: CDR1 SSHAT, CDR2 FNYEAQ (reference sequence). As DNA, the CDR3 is TGTGCTAGCAGCCCGACAGGGGCCGTCACAGATACGCAGTATTTT. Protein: CASSPTGAVTDTQYF.

The CDR3 DNA reads TGTGCCAGCAGTGCAGGGGGTTCTGACTATGGCTACACCTTC. Translation gives CASSAGGSDYGYTF. This chain joins TRBV2 and TRBJ1-2; 7 bases fit TRBD1. Per the germline V gene, CDR1 is SNHLY and CDR2 is FYNNEI. After removal of 4 bases from V and 3 bases from J, the junction contained 5 bases not matched to a gene. The CDR3 consists of 14 residues.

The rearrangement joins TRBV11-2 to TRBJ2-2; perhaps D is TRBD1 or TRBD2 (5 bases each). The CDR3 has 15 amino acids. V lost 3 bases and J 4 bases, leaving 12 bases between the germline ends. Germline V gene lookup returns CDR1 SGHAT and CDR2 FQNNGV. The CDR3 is CASSLRRQGTGELFF. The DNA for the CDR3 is TGTGCCAGCAGCTTGAGGAGGCAGGGCACCGGGGAGCTGTTTTTT.

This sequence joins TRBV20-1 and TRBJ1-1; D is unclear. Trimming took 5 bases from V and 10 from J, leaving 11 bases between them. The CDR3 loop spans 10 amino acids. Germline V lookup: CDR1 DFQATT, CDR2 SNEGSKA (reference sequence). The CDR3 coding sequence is TGCAGTGCTGTTCCGGGCGGAGCTTTCTTT. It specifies CSAVPGGAFF.

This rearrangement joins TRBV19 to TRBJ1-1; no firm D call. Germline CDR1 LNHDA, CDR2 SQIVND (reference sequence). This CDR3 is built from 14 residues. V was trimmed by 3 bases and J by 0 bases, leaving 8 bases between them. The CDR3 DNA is TGTGCCAGTAGTATTGGGTTTATGAACACTGAAGCTTTCTTT. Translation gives CASSIGFMNTEAFF.

Here the CDR3 reads CASSPPGQPQHF. The CDR3 DNA follows: TGTGCCAGCTCACCACCGGGTCAGCCCCAGCATTTT. This chain connects TRBV18 to TRBJ1-5; no clear D. Trimming left V 0 bases short and J 6 bases short, with 3 bases between. Germline values: CDR1 KGHSH, CDR2 LQKENI. This CDR3 spans 12 amino acids.

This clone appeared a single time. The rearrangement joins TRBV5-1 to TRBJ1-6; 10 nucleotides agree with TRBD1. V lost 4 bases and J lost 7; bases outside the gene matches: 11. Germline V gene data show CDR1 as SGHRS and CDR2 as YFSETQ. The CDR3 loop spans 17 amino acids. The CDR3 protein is CASSPGQGNRPNSPLHF. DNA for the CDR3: TGCGCCAGCAGCCCGGGACAGGGGAATAGGCCGAATTCACCCCTCCACTTT.

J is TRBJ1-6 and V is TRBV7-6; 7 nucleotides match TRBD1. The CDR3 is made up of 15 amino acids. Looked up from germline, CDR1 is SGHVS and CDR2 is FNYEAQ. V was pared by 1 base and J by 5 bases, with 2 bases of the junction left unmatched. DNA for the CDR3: TGTGCCAGCAGCTTAGTGCAGGGGGATAATTCACCCCTCCACTTT. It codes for CASSLVQGDNSPLHF.

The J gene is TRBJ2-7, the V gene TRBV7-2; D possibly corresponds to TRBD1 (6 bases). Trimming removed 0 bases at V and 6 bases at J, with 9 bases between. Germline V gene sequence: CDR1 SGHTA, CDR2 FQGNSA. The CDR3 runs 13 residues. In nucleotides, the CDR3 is TGTGCCAGCAGCTTAGCACAGGGTAGCGAGCAGTACTTC. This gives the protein CASSLAQGSEQYF. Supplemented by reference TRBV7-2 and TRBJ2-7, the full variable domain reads GAGVSQSPSNKVTEKGKDVELRCDPISGHTALYWYRQSLGQGLEFLIYFQGNSAPDKSGLPSDRFSAERTGGSVSTLTIQRTQQEDSAVYLCASSLAQGSEQYFGPGTRLTVT.

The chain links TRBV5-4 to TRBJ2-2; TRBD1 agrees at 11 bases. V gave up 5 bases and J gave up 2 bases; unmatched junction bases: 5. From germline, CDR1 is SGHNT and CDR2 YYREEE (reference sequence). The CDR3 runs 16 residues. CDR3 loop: CASRSDRGPNTGELFF. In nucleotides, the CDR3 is TGTGCCAGCAGATCGGACAGGGGGCCTAACACCGGGGAGCTGTTTTTT.